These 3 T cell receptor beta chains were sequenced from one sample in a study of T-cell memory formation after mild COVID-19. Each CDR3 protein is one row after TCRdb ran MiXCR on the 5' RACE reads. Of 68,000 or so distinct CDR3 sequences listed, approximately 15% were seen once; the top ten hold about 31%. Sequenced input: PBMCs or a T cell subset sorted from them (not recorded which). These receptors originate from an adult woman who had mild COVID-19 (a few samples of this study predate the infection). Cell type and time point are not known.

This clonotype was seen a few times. CDR3 in amino acids: CSARARAASGPTYEQYF. As DNA, the CDR3 is TGCAGTGCTAGGGCCCGAGCGGCTAGCGGGCCAACCTACGAGCAGTACTTC. The V and J genes are TRBV20-1 and TRBJ2-7; 8 bases align to TRBD2. The CDR3 totals 17 residues. The J segment lost 2 bases and the V segment lost 3 bases, leaving 15 bases of the junction unmatched. CDR1 DFQATT and CDR2 SNEGSKA come from the germline V gene (reference sequence).

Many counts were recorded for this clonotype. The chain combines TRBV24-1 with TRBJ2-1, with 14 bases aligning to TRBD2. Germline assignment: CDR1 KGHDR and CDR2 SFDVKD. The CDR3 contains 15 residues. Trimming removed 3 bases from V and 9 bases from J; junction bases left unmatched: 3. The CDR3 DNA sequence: TGTGCCACCAGTGATCCGGGACTAGCGGGAGTTGAGCAGTTCTTC. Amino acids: CATSDPGLAGVEQFF.

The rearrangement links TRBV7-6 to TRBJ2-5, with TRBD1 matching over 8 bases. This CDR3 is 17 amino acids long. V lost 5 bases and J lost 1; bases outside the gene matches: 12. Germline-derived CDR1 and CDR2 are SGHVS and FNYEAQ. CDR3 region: CASSQFTGTGFQETQYF. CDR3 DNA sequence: TGTGCCAGCAGCCAATTCACCGGGACAGGTTTCCAAGAGACCCAGTACTTC.